Listed below are T cell receptor beta chains from one sample, sequenced in a study of beta chain features in type 1 diabetes. The protocol was immunoSEQ multiplex PCR, while the TCRdb copy is restricted to in-frame clones and leaves out a portion. Among 860,000 or so clones, 17% were seen once, and the ten largest hold roughly 0.025%. The sequenced sample consisted of naive CD4+ T cells from blood. The source of these receptors is a woman younger than 35 in good health. CDR3s leave out the opening cysteine and the closing phenylalanine or tryptophan. Expanded clones get a size class; other rows say once, few or many, or leave the size out.

TRBV5-6 few ASSIEGTAFQLYGYT
TRBV4-3 - ASSQGTGGAYEQY
TRBV20-1 - SARGRGTQY
TRBV7-9 - ASSSPPISGRSYNEQF
TRBV18 - ASSTRQGAEAF
TRBV9 - ASSVDPIRDTQY
TRBV6-5 few ASSGRGVTNEKLF
TRBV25-1 - ATGLVYEQY
TRBV18 - ASSPVRGRSGANVLT
TRBV29-1 few SVETQTSGNYNEQF
TRBV6-5 few ASSYSRTGGNNEQF
TRBV28 - ASGPTYEQY
TRBV11-3 few ASSLGSTQETQY
TRBV7-3 - ASSLSGGLGEPYNEQF
TRBV5-4 - ASSAGQLNTEAF
TRBV9 - ASSVAGGEARQF
TRBV28 - ASSGGTSGSEQF
TRBV28 - ASSKMGAGRNEQY
TRBV2 - ASSALTSNQPQH
TRBV10-3 few AISMGLRAYEQY
TRBV7-9 - ASSSTSGRYEQY
TRBV5-1 - ASGRGPGDTQY
TRBV9 - ASSLGQGLETQY
TRBV18 - ASSLHWGGQETQY
TRBV12-5 - ASGPLAGAETDTQY
TRBV19 few ASSRETGGSFQDTQY
TRBV6-6 - ASSYAELVNTEAF
TRBV9 few ASSVGDSFTYEQY
TRBV7-2 - ASSLVGELF
TRBV28 few ASSPEWGRVYEQY
TRBV2 once ASVTGGRGDTQY
TRBV5-1 - ASSEGQVYGYT
TRBV19 - ASSLGELNTEAF
TRBV5-6 few ASSFKGSSYNEQF
TRBV6-5 - ASSSTGGSYGYT
TRBV27 few ASSPDQETQY
TRBV18 few ASSPTGERGNQPQH
TRBV10-3 few AISGEVAGEQY
TRBV7-9 few ASSPRTGKGGELF
TRBV11-2 - ASSGGGSGETQY